The 18 T cell receptor beta chains reported below all come from one sample, sequenced in a study of blood T cell repertoires in COVID-19. Sequenced by immunoSEQ multiplex PCR; TCRdb stores in-frame clones only, minus some. The sample contains around 390,000 clones, 87% of which appear only once. The sequenced sample consisted of PBMCs or T cells enriched from blood (not recorded which). The receptors derive from a woman aged 50 to 60 who had recovered from COVID-19.

This chain joins TRBV28 and TRBJ1-2; the match to TRBD1 covers 9 bases. Trimming removed 4 bases from V and 7 bases from J; junction bases left unmatched: 13. This CDR3 has 16 residues. Germline assignment: CDR1 MDHEN and CDR2 SYDVKM. CDR3: CASSYSRATGGGGYTF. The CDR3 DNA reads TGTGCCAGCAGTTACTCCCGCGCCACAGGGGGCGGTGGCTACACCTTC.

This clone was seen a few times. The rearrangement uses TRBV5-1 and TRBJ2-7; TRBD2 matches 12 bases. The germline gives CDR1 SGHRS, CDR2 YFSETQ. The V gene end was trimmed by 4 bases and the J gene end by 7 bases; junction bases not matched to a gene: 9. The CDR3 has 15 amino acids. The CDR3 reads CASSGGLAGSGEQYF. CDR3 nucleotide sequence: TGCGCCAGCAGCGGCGGACTAGCGGGGTCGGGGGAGCAGTACTTC.

The chain uses TRBV23-1 and TRBJ1-2; TRBD1 is a possible D gene (5 bases). TRBV23-1 is annotated as an ORF whose role is uncertain. Trimming left V 3 bases short and J 1 base short, with 18 bases between. CDR3 size: 17 residues. The CDR3 reads CASSHPGALGGNYGYTF. As DNA, the CDR3 is TGCGCCAGCAGTCATCCCGGGGCCTTGGGGGGTAACTATGGCTACACCTTC.

The chain carries TRBV6-5 and TRBJ1-1; a weak D match, TRBD1 (6 bases). V was clipped by 7 bases and J by 4 bases, with 19 bases between them. The CDR3 totals 15 residues. Germline V gives CDR1 MNHEY, CDR2 SVGAGI. CDR3 protein: CASTRGTLSGTEAFF. The CDR3 DNA reads as TGTGCCAGCACGCGAGGGACACTCTCCGGCACTGAAGCTTTCTTT.

The chain recombines TRBV20-1 with TRBJ2-1, with a weak D call TRBD1 (6 bases). The germline V and J ends were trimmed by 3 bases and 4 bases, with 13 bases remaining between them. Looked up from germline, CDR1 is DFQATT and CDR2 is SNEGSKA (reference sequence). The CDR3 covers 14 residues. The CDR3 reads CSASSTGGYNEQFF. CDR3 DNA sequence: TGCAGTGCTAGTTCGACAGGCGGGTACAATGAGCAGTTCTTC.

The chain joins TRBV3-1 (or the pseudogene TRBV3-2) to TRBJ1-6; D perhaps matches TRBD1 (6 bases). CDR1 LGHDT and CDR2 YNNKEL come from the germline V gene (reference sequence). The CDR3 runs to 14 residues. V was cut by 3 bases and J by 6 bases, with 9 bases left in between. The CDR3 sequence: CASSQGHVNSPLHF. The CDR3 DNA sequence: TGTGCCAGCAGCCAGGGACACGTTAATTCACCCCTCCACTTT.

The rearrangement links TRBV15 to TRBJ1-5; possibly TRBD1 for D (6 bases). The CDR3 runs to 17 residues. V was pared by 5 bases and J by 4 bases, with 21 bases between. The germline V gene encodes CDR1 LNHNV and CDR2 YYDKDF (reference sequence). The CDR3 bases are TGTGCCACCAGCTCCCGTCGGCAGGGGACGTCGAATCAGCCCCAGCATTTT. Its translation is CATSSRRQGTSNQPQHF.

This chain connects TRBV5-1 to TRBJ2-3; D gene uncertain. V lost 0 bases and J 3 bases, leaving 8 bases between the germline ends. The CDR3 length is 14 residues. The germline V gene encodes CDR1 SGHRS and CDR2 YFSETQ. CDR3 loop: CASSLGDLTDTQYF. The DNA of the CDR3 is TGCGCCAGCAGCTTGGGAGATCTAACAGATACGCAGTATTTT.

This sequence joins TRBV3-1 (or the pseudogene TRBV3-2) and TRBJ2-7, with D tentatively TRBD1 (6 bases). V was pared by 4 bases and J by 6 bases, with 10 bases between. Looked up from germline, CDR1 is LGHDT and CDR2 is YNNKEL (reference sequence). This CDR3 contains 12 residues. The CDR3 loop reads CASSPWTAEQYF. The CDR3 DNA reads as TGTGCCAGCAGCCCTTGGACAGCCGAGCAGTACTTC.

This chain uses TRBV5-1 with TRBJ2-7, with a weak D call TRBD1 (5 bases). The CDR3 extends over 13 amino acids. Trimming removed 2 bases from V and 0 bases from J, with 6 bases in between. The germline gives CDR1 SGHRS, CDR2 YFSETQ. The CDR3 loop is CASSFDSSYEQYF. CDR3 sequence (DNA): TGCGCCAGCAGCTTTGACAGCTCCTACGAGCAGTACTTC.

This clone was observed once. The chain recombines TRBV18 with TRBJ1-2; a possible D gene is TRBD1 (5 bases). Trimming removed 1 base from V and 0 bases from J, with 15 bases in between. The CDR3 is made up of 17 amino acids. CDR1 is KGHSH, CDR2 LQKENI, per germline. Here the CDR3 DNA reads TGTGCCAGCTCACCACAGGGGCCAGAGTTAGCTAACTATGGCTACACCTTC. The encoded protein is CASSPQGPELANYGYTF.

This clone was detected once. The chain has TRBV28 and TRBJ2-1; weak D call: TRBD1 (6 bases). Trimming cost V 6 bases and J 8 bases, with 23 bases left between them. This CDR3 spans 16 amino acids. Germline V gene sequence: CDR1 MDHEN, CDR2 SYDVKM. This CDR3 reads CASSQTGSREEDEQFF. CDR3 nucleotide sequence: TGTGCCAGCAGCCAAACAGGGTCAAGAGAGGAGGATGAGCAGTTCTTC.

This clone came up a few times. V and J are TRBV29-1 and TRBJ1-2; D is perhaps TRBD1 (6 bases). V was trimmed by 4 bases and J by 8 bases, leaving 14 bases between them. CDR1 SQVTM and CDR2 ANQGSEA come from the germline V gene. This CDR3 is built from 12 residues. CDR3 sequence: CSVGTGSLGYTF. The CDR3 DNA is TGCAGCGTTGGCACAGGGTCGTTAGGCTACACCTTC.

This clone came up once. J is TRBJ1-4 and V is TRBV2, with D possibly matching TRBD1 (5 bases). Germline values: CDR1 SNHLY, CDR2 FYNNEI. V was trimmed by 6 bases and J by 5 bases, leaving 13 bases between them. The CDR3 length is 14 residues. The CDR3 sequence is CASSETATNEKLFF. In nucleotides, the CDR3 is TGTGCCAGCAGCGAGACAGCCACAAATGAAAAACTGTTTTTT.

This clone has just one count. The chain employs TRBV7-9 and TRBJ1-1; D perhaps matches TRBD1 (6 bases). The length of the CDR3 is 13 residues. Germline V gene sequence: CDR1 SEHNR, CDR2 FQNEAQ (reference sequence). Between the trimmed V and J ends, which lost 5 bases and 6 bases, there was a span of 13 bases. The DNA of the CDR3 is TGTGCCAGCAGCACCCAGGGGATGGCTGAAGCTTTCTTT. Encoded protein: CASSTQGMAEAFF. Based on the CDR3 plus reference TRBV7-9 and TRBJ1-1, the full variable domain is DTGVSQNPRHKITKRGQNVTFRCDPISEHNRLYWYRQTLGQGPEFLTYFQNEAQLEKSRLLSDRFSAERPKGSFSTLEIQRTEQGDSAMYLCASSTQGMAEAFFGQGTRLTVV.

V gene TRBV6-5 combines with J gene TRBJ1-5, with unresolved D. Germline-derived CDR1 and CDR2 are MNHEY and SVGAGI. The CDR3 runs 12 residues. With 4 bases removed from V and 4 bases from J, the gap between germline ends came to 5 bases. CDR3 coding DNA: TGTGCCAGCAGTTCCAGAAATCAGCCCCAGCATTTT. It yields the protein CASSSRNQPQHF.

V gene TRBV7-6 combines with J gene TRBJ2-3, with 8 bases identical to TRBD2. This CDR3 spans 15 amino acids. J was trimmed by 6 bases and V by 1 base; bases with no gene match: 6. Looked up from germline, CDR1 is SGHVS and CDR2 is FNYEAQ. CDR3 amino acids: CASSLVGGASDTQYF. The CDR3 DNA reads TGTGCCAGCAGCTTAGTCGGGGGGGCCTCCGATACGCAGTATTTT.

This clone is a singleton in its sample. The chain couples TRBV2 to TRBJ2-2; D unresolved. This CDR3 spans 12 amino acids. Germline V gives CDR1 SNHLY, CDR2 FYNNEI. Trimming stripped 8 bases from V and 1 base from J, with 5 bases between. The CDR3 DNA is TGTGCCAGCCCGAGGAACACCGGGGAGCTGTTTTTT. Its translation: CASPRNTGELFF.